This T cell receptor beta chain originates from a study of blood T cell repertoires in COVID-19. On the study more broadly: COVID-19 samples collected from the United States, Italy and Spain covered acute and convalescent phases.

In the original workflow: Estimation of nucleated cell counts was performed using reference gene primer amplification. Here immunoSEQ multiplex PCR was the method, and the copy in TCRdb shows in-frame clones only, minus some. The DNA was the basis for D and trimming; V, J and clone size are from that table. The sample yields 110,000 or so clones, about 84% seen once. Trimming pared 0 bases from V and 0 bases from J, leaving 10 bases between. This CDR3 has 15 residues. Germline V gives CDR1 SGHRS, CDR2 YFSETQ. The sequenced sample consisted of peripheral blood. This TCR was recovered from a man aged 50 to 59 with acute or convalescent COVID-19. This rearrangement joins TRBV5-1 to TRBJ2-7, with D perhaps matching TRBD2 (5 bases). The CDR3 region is CASSLAGKVSYEQYF. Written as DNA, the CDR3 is TGCGCCAGCAGCTTGGCCGGGAAAGTCTCCTACGAGCAGTACTTC.